One and the same sample provided the 21 T cell receptor beta chains below, sequenced in a study of T-cell memory formation after mild COVID-19. TCRdb reprocessed the 5' RACE reads with MiXCR, giving one entry per CDR3 protein. This sample has 550,000 to 700,000 distinct CDR3 sequences, with 15% to 20% found just once. Sequenced: PBMCs or a T cell subset sorted from them (not recorded which). These receptors all come from an adult woman who had mild COVID-19 (a few samples of this study predate the infection). Cell type and time point are not known.

This clonotype has at least ten counts. The CDR3: CASALAGDAGELFF. The CDR3 DNA reads as TGTGCCAGCGCACTAGCGGGGGATGCCGGGGAGCTGTTTTTT. The chain recombines TRBV6-4 with TRBJ2-2, with 11 bases matching TRBD2. V shed 8 bases and J 6 bases; nucleotides not matched to a gene: 5. Germline V gene data show CDR1 as MRHNA and CDR2 as SNTAGT. The CDR3 is 14 amino acids.

This clonotype was picked up many times. The rearrangement joins TRBV5-6 to TRBJ2-5; D uncertain. The CDR3 is 12 amino acids. V was cut by 1 base and J by 1 base, with 2 bases left in between. From germline, CDR1 is SGHDT and CDR2 YYEEEE. The CDR3 region has the DNA TGTGCCAGCAGCTTGATCCAAGAGACCCAGTACTTC. It encodes CASSLIQETQYF.

This chain uses TRBV5-1 with TRBJ1-3; D not certain. Germline lookup yields CDR1 SGHRS and CDR2 YFSETQ. The V gene lost 0 bases and the J gene lost 2 bases, with 9 bases spanning the gap. This CDR3 has 15 residues. Written as DNA, the CDR3 is TGCGCCAGCAGCTTGGTAGGAAGCCCTGGAAACACCATATATTTT. It encodes CASSLVGSPGNTIYF.

V and J are TRBV20-1 and TRBJ2-2; D is possibly TRBD1 or TRBD2 (5 bases each). Germline loops: CDR1 DFQATT, CDR2 SNEGSKA (reference sequence). Between the trimmed V and J ends, which lost 4 bases and 1 base, there was a span of 10 bases. The CDR3 totals 14 residues. CDR3 sequence reads: CSATGTVNTGELFF. The DNA for the CDR3 is TGCAGTGCTACCGGGACGGTGAACACCGGGGAGCTGTTTTTT.

This sequence joins TRBV4-3 and TRBJ2-3; perhaps TRBD2 as D (6 bases). The V and J ends lost 4 bases and 1 base respectively, with 24 bases between them. From germline, CDR1 is LGHNA and CDR2 YSLEER. The CDR3 is 19 residues long. This CDR3 is CASSRNLALNGVGTDTQYF. The CDR3, as DNA: TGCGCCAGCAGCCGGAACCTAGCGCTCAATGGGGTGGGCACAGATACGCAGTATTTT.

This clonotype was counted at least ten times. V usage is TRBV7-3 and J usage is TRBJ1-2; TRBD1 matches 9 bases. Trimming cost V 5 bases and J 4 bases; bases outside gene matches: 8. The V gene's germline CDR1 is SGHTA and CDR2 FQGTGA. This CDR3 is 15 amino acids long. For the CDR3, the DNA is TGTGCCAGCAGCCCTTCCGGGACAGGGTCCTATGGCTACACCTTC. This translates into CASSPSGTGSYGYTF.

This clonotype was recorded a few times. The chain combines TRBV10-3 with TRBJ1-1; TRBD1 might be the D (6 bases). V was shortened by 3 bases and J by 0 bases, with 20 bases between the two germline ends. This CDR3 contains 18 residues. Germline CDR1 is ENHRY and CDR2 is SYGVKD. The chain's CDR3 is CAISDPHAGARVNTEAFF. CDR3 nucleotides: TGTGCCATCAGTGATCCCCATGCGGGGGCGCGGGTGAACACTGAAGCTTTCTTT.

The chain couples TRBV24-1 to TRBJ2-3; possibly TRBD2 for D (6 bases). Per germline, CDR1 KGHDR and CDR2 SFDVKD. Trimming removed 4 bases from V and 4 bases from J, with 11 bases in between. This CDR3 spans 14 amino acids. The CDR3 bases are TGTGCCACCAGTGACCCCGGACTACCAGATACGCAGTATTTT. It translates to CATSDPGLPDTQYF.

The chain is built from TRBV9 and TRBJ1-1, with D possibly matching TRBD1 (5 bases). V lost 1 base, J lost 7 bases, and 14 bases lay in between. The germline gives CDR1 SGDLS, CDR2 YYNGEE. The CDR3 consists of 14 residues. In DNA form, the CDR3 reads TGTGCCAGCAGCGTACTATCGTCAGGACATGAAGCTTTCTTT. This codes for CASSVLSSGHEAFF.

As for this clonotype: One junction end disagrees with the germline gene, perhaps due to a read error. The chain links TRBV12-3 or TRBV12-4 to TRBJ1-2, with D perhaps TRBD1 (5 bases). The CDR3 extends over 12 amino acids. The CDR3 loop reads CASSPRDGRWEF. Here the CDR3 DNA reads TGTGCCAGCAGTCCTCGGGACGGCCGGTGGGAATTC.

This clonotype has just a few counts. The J gene is TRBJ1-2, the V gene TRBV29-1; 7 bases fit TRBD1. Germline V gives CDR1 SQVTM, CDR2 ANQGSEA. V lost 6 bases to trimming and J lost 6 bases; unmatched junction nucleotides: 7. This CDR3 region has 12 residues. Here the CDR3 DNA reads TGCAGCGTATGGGGGACAGTCGATGGCTACACCTTC. Translating gives CSVWGTVDGYTF.

The V and J genes are TRBV7-2 and TRBJ1-2, with 8 bases that match TRBD1. The CDR3 consists of 15 residues. Germline CDR1 is SGHTA and CDR2 is FQGNSA. The J segment lost 0 bases and the V segment lost 5 bases, leaving 5 bases of the junction unmatched. CDR3 residues: CASSPGGPSNYGYTF. DNA for the CDR3: TGTGCCAGCAGCCCAGGGGGCCCCTCTAACTATGGCTACACCTTC.

This clonotype was seen more than once but under ten times. The chain has TRBV5-1 and TRBJ2-7; D is perhaps TRBD2 (6 bases). V lost 2 bases, J lost 5 bases, and 17 bases lay in between. The CDR3 extends over 15 amino acids. Germline V gives CDR1 SGHRS, CDR2 YFSETQ. Here the CDR3 reads CASSFGEGGDHEQYF. CDR3 coding DNA: TGCGCCAGCAGCTTTGGTGAGGGCGGGGATCACGAGCAGTACTTC.

This clonotype was counted many times. The J gene is TRBJ2-3, the V gene TRBV7-2; D uncertain. The CDR3 is 14 residues long. CDR1 is SGHTA and CDR2 is FQGNSA in the germline V gene. V was clipped by 0 bases and J by 2 bases, with 6 bases between them. The CDR3, as DNA: TGTGCCAGCAGCTTAGCAGGGCTCACAGATACGCAGTATTTT. This translates into CASSLAGLTDTQYF.

The rearrangement uses TRBV29-1 and TRBJ1-1; possibly TRBD1 for D (5 bases). CDR3 length: 11 residues. Between the trimmed V and J ends, which lost 5 bases and 4 bases, there was a span of 8 bases. Germline lookup yields CDR1 SQVTM and CDR2 ANQGSEA. Written as DNA, the CDR3 is TGCAGCGTTCGGGGGGTCACTGAAGCTTTCTTT. Translated: CSVRGVTEAFF.

This chain connects TRBV5-1 to TRBJ1-1; a weak D match, TRBD1 (5 bases). Trimming removed 5 bases from V and 6 bases from J, with 14 bases in between. Germline CDR1 reads SGHRS; CDR2 reads YFSETQ. The CDR3 runs 13 residues. This CDR3 is CASSGGGRPEAFF. The CDR3 region has the DNA TGCGCCAGCAGTGGGGGGGGGAGGCCTGAAGCTTTCTTT.

The chain recombines TRBV7-9 with TRBJ2-1, with 7 bases lining up with TRBD1. CDR3 length: 16 residues. V trimming: 4 bases; J trimming: 7 bases; junction bases outside the gene matches: 13. Germline V gene data show CDR1 as SEHNR and CDR2 as FQNEAQ (reference sequence). CDR3 amino acids: CASSSLRQGIENEQFF. DNA of the CDR3: TGTGCCAGCAGCTCACTTCGACAGGGTATTGAGAATGAGCAGTTCTTC.

This clonotype appeared a few times. V and J are TRBV4-3 and TRBJ2-2, with 7 positions matching TRBD2. V trimming: 0 bases; J trimming: 6 bases; junction bases outside the gene matches: 7. This CDR3 is 16 amino acids long. CDR1 and CDR2 (germline): LGHNA, YSLEER. The CDR3 nucleotides are TGCGCCAGCAGCCAAGAGTCTAGCGGATTCGCCGGGGAGCTGTTTTTT. Amino acid sequence: CASSQESSGFAGELFF.

This clonotype has a single count. V gene TRBV30 combines with J gene TRBJ1-6, with 8 bases matching TRBD1. Germline CDR1 and CDR2: GTSNPN and SVGIG (reference sequence). CDR3 length: 12 amino acids. V trimming: 5 bases; J trimming: 9 bases; junction bases outside the gene matches: 3. As DNA, the CDR3 is TGTGCCTGGGGACAGGGTGGTTCACCCCTCCACTTT. Its protein is CAWGQGGSPLHF.

This clonotype was found a few times. This chain uses TRBV7-8 with TRBJ2-1, with 13 nucleotides matching TRBD2. The ends lost 5 bases at V and 6 bases at J; junction bases unmatched: 10. This CDR3 has 17 amino acids. Germline V gene sequence: CDR1 SGHVS, CDR2 FQNEAQ. The CDR3 region is CASSRSITSGGANEQFF. The CDR3 nucleotides read TGTGCCAGCAGCCGTAGTATAACTAGCGGGGGGGCCAATGAGCAGTTCTTC.

This clonotype was found many times. The CDR3 loop reads CASSPPSDPYEQYF. DNA of the CDR3: TGCGCCAGCAGCCCTCCATCTGACCCATACGAGCAGTACTTC. The V call is TRBV5-1, the J call TRBJ2-7; no clear D gene. The CDR3 spans 14 residues. CDR1 and CDR2 from the germline V gene are SGHRS and YFSETQ. Trimming stripped 4 bases from V and 4 bases from J, with 15 bases between.